One sample yielded the 10 T cell receptor beta chains listed below, sequenced in a study of post-analysis software for immune sequencing data. Broader study findings: In patients, TRBV5-6, TRBV5-1 and TRBV20-1 belonged to five TRBV segments found more frequently than in controls.

Unique-molecular-identifier-tagged TCR beta cDNA libraries were used. Using its own MiXCR run on the PCR reads, TCRdb lists one record per CDR3 protein. Of approximately 630,000 distinct CDR3 sequences listed, more than 50% were seen once; the top ten hold about 11%. These receptors' antigens are unknown. Sequencing was carried out using blood. These receptor sequences come from a girl aged 2-10 years with multiple sclerosis.

V is TRBV5-1 and J is TRBJ1-1, with D unclear. In germline, CDR1 is SGHRS, CDR2 YFSETQ. This CDR3 comprises 14 residues. Trimming pared 4 bases from V and 3 bases from J, leaving 13 bases between. The CDR3 DNA follows: TGCGCCAGCAGCCCAAACGGGCAGGACACTGAAGCTTTCTTT. This encodes CASSPNGQDTEAFF.

V gene TRBV20-1 combines with J gene TRBJ1-5; TRBD1 matches at 10 bases. The germline CDR1 and CDR2 sequences are DFQATT and SNEGSKA (reference sequence). The junction had 5 bases not matched to a gene; V was cut back by 4 bases and J by 5 bases. The CDR3 loop spans 14 amino acids. The CDR3 nucleotides are TGCAGTGCTACGACAGGGGGCCCCTATCAGCCCCAGCATTTT. Protein sequence: CSATTGGPYQPQHF.

Only a few counts were recorded for this clonotype. The chain uses TRBV5-4 and TRBJ1-2, with TRBD1 matching 9 bases. After removal of 2 bases from V and 4 bases from J, the junction contained 9 bases not matched to a gene. Germline V gene data show CDR1 as SGHNT and CDR2 as YYREEE (reference sequence). This CDR3 is built from 16 residues. CDR3 bases: TGTGCCAGCAGCTTAGTTAGCGGACAGGGGACCTATGGCTACACCTTC. This gives the protein CASSLVSGQGTYGYTF. Drawing the rest from reference TRBV5-4 and TRBJ1-2, the complete variable domain is ETGVTQSPTHLIKTRGQQVTLRCSSQSGHNTVSWYQQALGQGPQFIFQYYREEENGRGNFPPRFSGLQFPNYSSELNVNALELDDSALYLCASSLVSGQGTYGYTFGSGTRLTVV.

V gene TRBV2 combines with J gene TRBJ2-3, with D possibly matching TRBD2 (6 bases). Per the germline V gene, CDR1 is SNHLY and CDR2 is FYNNEI. This CDR3 is 13 amino acids long. The germline V and J ends were trimmed by 4 bases and 8 bases, with 13 bases remaining between them. CDR3 nucleotides: TGTGCCAGCAGTGGGGAGGAGATGGGTACGCAGTATTTT. Protein sequence: CASSGEEMGTQYF.

Remarks on this clonotype: A read error may produce the germline difference seen at one junction end. The chain links TRBV6-2 or TRBV6-3 to TRBJ2-1, with D uncertain. This CDR3 spans 12 amino acids. Per germline, CDR1 MNHEY and CDR2 SVGEGT. The CDR3 nucleotides are TGTGCCAGCAGTTGGGTCAACAATGTGCAGTTCTTC. Its protein product is CASSWVNNVQFF.

The J gene is TRBJ1-2, the V gene TRBV20-1; 9 bases are a match to TRBD1. The CDR3 spans 13 residues. Germline trimming cut 5 bases from V and 3 bases from J; bases unmatched to any gene: 4. Germline assignment: CDR1 DFQATT and CDR2 SNEGSKA (reference sequence). The DNA for the CDR3 is TGCAGTGCTGGGGACAGGGAGGACTATGGCTACACCTTC. Protein sequence: CSAGDREDYGYTF.

This chain links TRBV5-1 with TRBJ2-7, with 8 bases lining up with TRBD1. The CDR3 length is 14 residues. The J segment lost 5 bases and the V segment lost 4 bases, leaving 8 bases of the junction unmatched. Germline V gene sequence: CDR1 SGHRS, CDR2 YFSETQ. As DNA, the CDR3 is TGCGCCAGCAGCCCCGGACAGGGAGTCGACGAGCAGTACTTC. Its protein is CASSPGQGVDEQYF.

V is TRBV3-1 and J is TRBJ2-5; D not certain. CDR3 length equals 16 residues. Germline assignment: CDR1 LGHDT and CDR2 YNNKEL (reference sequence). Trimming shortened V by 1 base and J by 0 bases, and 12 bases separated the two germline ends. The CDR3 protein is CASSQVDARYQETQYF. CDR3 nucleotides: TGTGCCAGCAGCCAAGTAGATGCTAGGTACCAAGAGACCCAGTACTTC.

The chain couples TRBV29-1 to TRBJ2-2; 11 nucleotides align to TRBD2. In germline, CDR1 is SQVTM, CDR2 ANQGSEA. The CDR3 runs to 16 residues. Trimming cost V 6 bases and J 1 base; bases outside gene matches: 7. The CDR3 DNA reads as TGCAGCGTGCGTCTAGCGGGGGGCTTGAACACCGGGGAGCTGTTTTTT. Protein: CSVRLAGGLNTGELFF.

V gene TRBV19 combines with J gene TRBJ1-2, with 9 bases lining up with TRBD1. This CDR3 has 15 amino acids. Per germline, CDR1 LNHDA and CDR2 SQIVND (reference sequence). With 1 base clipped from V and 3 bases from J, the junction kept 3 bases outside the gene matches. The CDR3 DNA follows: TGTGCCAGTAGTATAGTTCGGACAGGGGACTATGGCTACACCTTC. It encodes CASSIVRTGDYGYTF.